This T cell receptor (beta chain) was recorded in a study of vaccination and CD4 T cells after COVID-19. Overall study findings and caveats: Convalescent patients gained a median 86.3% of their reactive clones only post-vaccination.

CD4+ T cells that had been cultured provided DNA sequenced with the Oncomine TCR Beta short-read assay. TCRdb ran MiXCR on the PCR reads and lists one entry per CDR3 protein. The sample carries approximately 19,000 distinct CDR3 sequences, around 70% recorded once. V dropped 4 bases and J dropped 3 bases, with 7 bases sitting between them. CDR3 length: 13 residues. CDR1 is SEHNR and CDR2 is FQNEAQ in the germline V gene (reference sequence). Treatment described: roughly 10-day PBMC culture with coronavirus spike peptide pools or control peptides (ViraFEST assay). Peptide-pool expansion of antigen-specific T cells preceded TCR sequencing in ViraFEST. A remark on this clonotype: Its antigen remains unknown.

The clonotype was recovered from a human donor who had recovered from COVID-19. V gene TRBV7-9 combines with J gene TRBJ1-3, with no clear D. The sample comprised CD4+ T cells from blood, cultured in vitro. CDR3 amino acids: CASSYYGGNTIYF. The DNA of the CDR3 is TGTGCCAGCAGCTACTACGGTGGAAACACCATATATTTT. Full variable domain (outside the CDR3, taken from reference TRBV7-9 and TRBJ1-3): DTGVSQNPRHKITKRGQNVTFRCDPISEHNRLYWYRQTLGQGPEFLTYFQNEAQLEKSRLLSDRFSAERPKGSFSTLEIQRTEQGDSAMYLCASSYYGGNTIYFGEGSWLTVV.